One and the same sample provided the 25 T cell receptor beta chains below, sequenced in a study of blood T cell repertoires in COVID-19. Profiled with immunoSEQ multiplex PCR; TCRdb holds only in-frame clones, not every one. The sample includes 150,000 or so clones, under 85% of them seen just once. The sample was peripheral blood. These receptor sequences come from a human donor in a cohort sampled during active COVID-19.

Notes on this clone: Other DNA sequences in this specimen translate into the identical CDR3. V is TRBV27 and J is TRBJ2-2, with 9 bases aligning to TRBD2. CDR1 is MNHEY, CDR2 SMNVEV, per germline (reference sequence). Unmatched junction bases numbered 2, after V lost 0 bases and J lost 3 bases. This CDR3 has 16 amino acids. The CDR3 loop is CASSLSAGGDTGELFF. In nucleotides, the CDR3 is TGTGCCAGCAGTTTATCAGCGGGAGGCGACACCGGGGAGCTGTTTTTT.

V and J are TRBV10-3 and TRBJ2-3; TRBD2 matches at 7 bases. Germline-derived CDR1 and CDR2 are ENHRY and SYGVKD. CDR3 length equals 16 residues. V gave up 4 bases and J gave up 2 bases; unmatched junction bases: 9. CDR3: CAISGLGLAATDTQYF. CDR3 coding DNA: TGTGCCATCAGTGGTTTGGGCCTAGCGGCCACAGATACGCAGTATTTT.

The chain combines TRBV29-1 with TRBJ2-7; D not certain. Germline V CDR1 and CDR2: SQVTM, ANQGSEA. This CDR3 spans 11 amino acids. V was shortened by 6 bases and J by 5 bases, with 11 bases between the two germline ends. The CDR3 DNA is TGCAGCGTCGCAGAGGTCCACGAGCAGTACTTC. This sequence encodes CSVAEVHEQYF.

The chain links TRBV2 to TRBJ2-4; 7 bases line up with TRBD2. With V trimmed by 6 bases and J by 6 bases, 11 bases remained unmatched. The CDR3 is 15 residues long. Germline loops: CDR1 SNHLY, CDR2 FYNNEI. The CDR3 is CASSPPGEGLNIQYF. The CDR3 region has the DNA TGTGCCAGCAGCCCCCCGGGGGAGGGCCTAAACATTCAGTACTTC. Filled out from reference TRBV2 and TRBJ2-4, the complete variable domain reads EPEVTQTPSHQVTQMGQEVILRCVPISNHLYFYWYRQILGQKVEFLVSFYNNEISEKSEIFDDQFSVERPDGSNFTLKIRSTKLEDSAMYFCASSPPGEGLNIQYFGAGTRLSVL.

The V and J genes are TRBV19 and TRBJ1-2; D is perhaps TRBD1 (6 bases). This CDR3 has 13 residues. V shed 5 bases and J shed 6 bases, with 13 bases lying between them. Germline V lookup: CDR1 LNHDA, CDR2 SQIVND (reference sequence). CDR3 sequence (DNA): TGTGCCAGTAGTCTGGGGACACTGGATGGCTACACCTTC. Amino acids: CASSLGTLDGYTF.

The V call is TRBV3-1 (or the pseudogene TRBV3-2), the J call TRBJ2-5; 8 bases are shared with TRBD2. This CDR3 is 15 amino acids long. The V gene's germline CDR1 is LGHDT and CDR2 YNNKEL (reference sequence). V trimming: 4 bases; J trimming: 5 bases; junction bases outside the gene matches: 9. This CDR3 reads CASSRYGAGEETQYF. The CDR3 DNA reads as TGTGCCAGCAGCCGATACGGAGCGGGAGAGGAGACCCAGTACTTC.

This chain connects TRBV4-3 to TRBJ2-1; TRBD2 agrees at 9 bases. The CDR3 extends over 18 amino acids. V lost 4 bases and J lost 4; bases outside the gene matches: 14. Germline V gene sequence: CDR1 LGHNA, CDR2 YSLEER. The CDR3 nucleotides read TGCGCCAGCAGCCCACTAGCGGGCCTAAGAAAAGGGTACAATGAGCAGTTCTTC. This encodes CASSPLAGLRKGYNEQFF.

The genes are TRBV30 and TRBJ2-5; 15 bases are a match to TRBD2. The CDR3 covers 16 residues. In germline, CDR1 is GTSNPN, CDR2 SVGIG (reference sequence). V lost 3 bases and J lost 6; bases outside the gene matches: 8. The CDR3 loop reads CAWREGLAGGVKTQYF. The CDR3 DNA follows: TGTGCCTGGAGAGAGGGACTAGCGGGAGGAGTGAAGACCCAGTACTTC.

The V and J genes are TRBV19 and TRBJ1-2; 7 positions agree with TRBD1. The germline gives CDR1 LNHDA, CDR2 SQIVND (reference sequence). Losses at the gene ends were 5 bases for V and 3 bases for J; bases not matched to a gene: 9. The CDR3 consists of 15 residues. CDR3: CASSGNRGSDYGYTF. In DNA, the CDR3 is TGTGCCAGTAGTGGGAACAGGGGATCTGACTATGGCTACACCTTC.

The CDR3 DNA is TGTGCCAGCAGCACCCCAGCGGGGCGAATTAGGGATGAGCAGTTCTTC. It yields the protein CASSTPAGRIRDEQFF. This rearrangement joins TRBV9 to TRBJ2-1; 7 bases align to TRBD2. The V segment lost 4 bases and the J segment 8 bases; nucleotides outside the gene matches: 15. Germline V gene data show CDR1 as SGDLS and CDR2 as YYNGEE. The CDR3 loop spans 16 amino acids.

The V gene is TRBV19, the J gene TRBJ2-2; 11 bases match TRBD2. This CDR3 has 17 amino acids. The germline gives CDR1 LNHDA, CDR2 SQIVND (reference sequence). Trimming took 5 bases from V and 0 from J; bases not matched to a gene: 5. This CDR3 reads CASSVGLAATNTGELFF. The CDR3 DNA is TGTGCCAGTAGTGTGGGACTAGCGGCAACGAACACCGGGGAGCTGTTTTTT.

CDR3 region: CASSSSTRSSYNEQFF. Here the CDR3 DNA reads TGTGCCAGCAGCTCCTCCACCAGAAGTTCCTACAATGAGCAGTTCTTC. This rearrangement joins TRBV5-6 to TRBJ2-1; D remains unclear. The V gene's germline CDR1 is SGHDT and CDR2 YYEEEE. Deletions cut 3 bases from V and 1 base from J, with 14 bases between. The CDR3 runs to 16 residues.

The chain has TRBV7-6 and TRBJ2-1; TRBD2 matches 10 bases. Trimming removed 6 bases from V and 5 bases from J; junction bases left unmatched: 7. Germline CDR1 reads SGHVS; CDR2 reads FNYEAQ. The CDR3 has 15 residues. The CDR3 protein is CASSSSGRLDNEQFF. CDR3 DNA sequence: TGTGCCAGCAGTTCTAGCGGGAGACTCGACAATGAGCAGTTCTTC. Full variable domain (rest looked up from reference TRBV7-6 and TRBJ2-1): GAGVSQSPRYKVTKRGQDVALRCDPISGHVSLYWYRQALGQGPEFLTYFNYEAQQDKSGLPNDRFSAERPEGSISTLTIQRTEQRDSAMYRCASSSSGRLDNEQFFGPGTRLTVL.

The chain carries TRBV27 and TRBJ2-5, with 11 nucleotides matching TRBD2. The CDR3 totals 18 residues. Unmatched junction bases numbered 12, after V lost 5 bases and J lost 1 base. Looked up from germline, CDR1 is MNHEY and CDR2 is SMNVEV (reference sequence). The CDR3 protein is CASSRRLAGSRIQETQYF. For the CDR3, the DNA is TGTGCCAGCAGTCGCCGACTAGCGGGGAGCCGAATCCAAGAGACCCAGTACTTC.

V is TRBV3-1 (or the pseudogene TRBV3-2) and J is TRBJ2-3, with TRBD2 matching 7 bases. Germline CDR1 and CDR2: LGHDT and YNNKEL (reference sequence). V dropped 0 bases and J dropped 0; count of bases not matched to a gene: 0. There are 15 residues in the CDR3. The DNA for the CDR3 is TGTGCCAGCAGCCAAGAGCGGGAGAGCACAGATACGCAGTATTTT. Protein sequence: CASSQERESTDTQYF.

The chain uses TRBV3-1 (or the pseudogene TRBV3-2) and TRBJ2-6, with 8 bases lining up with TRBD1. The CDR3 contains 15 residues. Germline CDR1 and CDR2: LGHDT and YNNKEL (reference sequence). V was clipped by 5 bases and J by 2 bases; unmatched bases: 2. The DNA for the CDR3 is TGTGCCAGCAGCACACAGGGGGCTGGGGCCAACGTCCTGACTTTC. Translating it yields CASSTQGAGANVLTF.

The J gene is TRBJ2-2, the V gene TRBV6-6; a possible D gene is TRBD1 (7 bases). This CDR3 is built from 15 residues. The germline CDR1 and CDR2 sequences are MNHNY and SVGAGI (reference sequence). V lost 5 bases to trimming and J lost 4 bases, with 14 bases between them. The CDR3 reads CASSNGGGGTGELFF. In nucleotides, the CDR3 is TGTGCCAGCAGTAACGGAGGGGGCGGCACCGGGGAGCTGTTTTTT.

V gene TRBV19 combines with J gene TRBJ2-1; 8 bases map to TRBD2. Germline trimming cut 6 bases from V and 6 bases from J; bases unmatched to any gene: 7. The germline V gene encodes CDR1 LNHDA and CDR2 SQIVND (reference sequence). CDR3 length: 14 amino acids. DNA of the CDR3: TGTGCCAGTAGCCTCGGACTAGCCATCAATGAGCAGTTCTTC. Amino acid sequence: CASSLGLAINEQFF. The full variable domain, rest sourced from reference TRBV19 and TRBJ2-1, is DGGITQSPKYLFRKEGQNVTLSCEQNLNHDAMYWYRQDPGQGLRLIYYSQIVNDFQKGDIAEGYSVSREKKESFPLTVTSAQKNPTAFYLCASSLGLAINEQFFGPGTRLTVL.

The chain joins TRBV18 to TRBJ2-7, with 8 bases identical to TRBD1. Unmatched junction bases numbered 5, after V lost 4 bases and J lost 3 bases. The CDR3 length is 14 residues. Germline V gene lookup returns CDR1 KGHSH and CDR2 LQKENI. CDR3 in amino acids: CASSLDRARYEQYF. The CDR3 coding sequence is TGTGCCAGCTCACTGGACAGGGCTCGCTACGAGCAGTACTTC.

This rearrangement joins TRBV30 to TRBJ2-3; 11 nucleotides agree with TRBD2. This CDR3 region has 16 residues. The V gene end was trimmed by 3 bases and the J gene end by 0 bases; junction bases not matched to a gene: 5. The germline V gene encodes CDR1 GTSNPN and CDR2 SVGIG (reference sequence). The CDR3 DNA follows: TGTGCCTGGAGGACTAGCGGGGCTACTAGCACAGATACGCAGTATTTT. Translating gives CAWRTSGATSTDTQYF.

The chain recombines TRBV11-2 with TRBJ2-3; weak D call: TRBD2 (5 bases). V was trimmed by 5 bases and J by 6 bases, leaving 12 bases between them. This CDR3 region has 13 residues. Germline V lookup: CDR1 SGHAT, CDR2 FQNNGV. The CDR3 sequence is CASSRGLEDTQYF. CDR3 DNA: TGTGCCAGCAGCCGCGGGTTGGAGGATACGCAGTATTTT.

The chain links TRBV29-1 to TRBJ1-1; the D gene is possibly TRBD1 (5 bases). V was trimmed by 4 bases and J by 11 bases, leaving 17 bases between them. CDR1 and CDR2 from the germline V gene are SQVTM and ANQGSEA. The CDR3 runs 12 residues. CDR3 sequence reads: CSVAQHQGWAFF. Here the CDR3 DNA reads TGCAGCGTTGCCCAACATCAGGGCTGGGCTTTCTTT.

The chain recombines TRBV2 with TRBJ2-1, with 9 bases matching TRBD2. After removal of 5 bases from V and 3 bases from J, the junction contained 11 bases not matched to a gene. The germline V gene has CDR1 SNHLY and CDR2 FYNNEI. The CDR3 sequence is 17 residues long. The CDR3 region is CASSRSSGILLYNEQFF. The CDR3 DNA is TGTGCCAGCAGTCGGTCTAGCGGGATTCTCCTCTACAATGAGCAGTTCTTC.

This clone showed up just once. The chain recombines TRBV2 with TRBJ2-3, with 7 bases fitting TRBD2. The germline CDR1 and CDR2 sequences are SNHLY and FYNNEI. The CDR3 extends over 15 amino acids. The V segment lost 4 bases and the J segment 7 bases; nucleotides outside the gene matches: 11. The CDR3 region is CASSGGRRSGNTQYF. The CDR3 DNA sequence: TGTGCCAGCAGTGGAGGACGGCGAAGCGGGAATACGCAGTATTTT.

The rearrangement joins TRBV19 to TRBJ2-6; unclear D gene. The V end lost 3 bases, the J end lost 3 bases, and 18 bases lay between the germline ends. The CDR3 spans 18 residues. Germline V gives CDR1 LNHDA, CDR2 SQIVND (reference sequence). Here the CDR3 reads CASSIYRGPNFGANVLTF. As DNA, the CDR3 is TGTGCCAGTAGTATCTATAGAGGTCCTAATTTTGGGGCCAACGTCCTGACTTTC.